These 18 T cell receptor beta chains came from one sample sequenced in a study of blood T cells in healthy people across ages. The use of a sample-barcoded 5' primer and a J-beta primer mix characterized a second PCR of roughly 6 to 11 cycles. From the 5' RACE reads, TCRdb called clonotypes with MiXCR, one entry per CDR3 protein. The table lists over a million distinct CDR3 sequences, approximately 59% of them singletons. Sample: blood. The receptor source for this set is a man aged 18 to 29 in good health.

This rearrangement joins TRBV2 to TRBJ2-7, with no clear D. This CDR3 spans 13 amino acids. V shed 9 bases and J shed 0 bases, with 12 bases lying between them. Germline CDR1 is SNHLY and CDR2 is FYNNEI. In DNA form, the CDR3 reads TGTGCCAGTCTTAATACGAGCTCCTACGAGCAGTACTTC. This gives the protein CASLNTSSYEQYF.

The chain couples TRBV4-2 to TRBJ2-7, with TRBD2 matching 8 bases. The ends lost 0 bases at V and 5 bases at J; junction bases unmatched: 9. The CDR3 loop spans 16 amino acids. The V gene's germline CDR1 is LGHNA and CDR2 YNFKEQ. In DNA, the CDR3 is TGTGCCAGCAGCCAAGATCCGAGACTAGCGATAGACGAGCAGTACTTC. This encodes CASSQDPRLAIDEQYF.

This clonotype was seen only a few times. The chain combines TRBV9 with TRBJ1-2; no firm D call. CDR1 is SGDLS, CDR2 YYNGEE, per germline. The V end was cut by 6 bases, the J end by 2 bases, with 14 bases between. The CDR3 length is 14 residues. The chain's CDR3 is CASTRAPPNYGYTF. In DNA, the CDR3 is TGTGCCAGCACGAGGGCACCGCCCAACTATGGCTACACCTTC.

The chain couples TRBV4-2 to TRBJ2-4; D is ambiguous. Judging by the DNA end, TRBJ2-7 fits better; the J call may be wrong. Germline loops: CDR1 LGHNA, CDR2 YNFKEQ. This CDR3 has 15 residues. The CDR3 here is CASSQDLGTHYEQYF. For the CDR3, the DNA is TGTGCCAGCAGCCAAGATCTCGGAACCCATTACGAGCAGTACTTC.

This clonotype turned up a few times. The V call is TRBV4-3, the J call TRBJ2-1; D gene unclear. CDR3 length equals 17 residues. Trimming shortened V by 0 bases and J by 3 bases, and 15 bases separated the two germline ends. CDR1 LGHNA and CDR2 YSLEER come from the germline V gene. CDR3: CASSQDPFTVDYNEQFF. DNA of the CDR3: TGCGCCAGCAGCCAAGATCCCTTTACGGTGGACTACAATGAGCAGTTCTTC.

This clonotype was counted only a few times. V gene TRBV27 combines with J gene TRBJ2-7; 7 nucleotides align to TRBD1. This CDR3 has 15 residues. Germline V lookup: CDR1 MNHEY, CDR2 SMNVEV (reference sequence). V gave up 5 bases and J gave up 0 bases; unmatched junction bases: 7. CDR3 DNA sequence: TGTGCCAGCAGTCCACAGGGGATCCCCTCCTACGAGCAGTACTTC. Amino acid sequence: CASSPQGIPSYEQYF.

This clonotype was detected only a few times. The CDR3 region is CASTRRPSGRAPDIQYF. CDR3 bases: TGTGCCAGCACCCGACGGCCTAGCGGGAGGGCCCCGGACATTCAGTACTTC. The chain employs TRBV21-1 and TRBJ2-4; TRBD2 reflects the table's D call only, with no check against the DNA. TRBV21-1 is flagged as a pseudogene. The CDR3 spans 17 residues.

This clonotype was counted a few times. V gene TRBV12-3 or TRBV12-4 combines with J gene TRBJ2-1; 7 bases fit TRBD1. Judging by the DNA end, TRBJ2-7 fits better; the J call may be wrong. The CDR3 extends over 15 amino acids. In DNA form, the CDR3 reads TGTGCCAGCAGTTTTGAGGGGGCCGGGGTTACGGAGCAGTACTTC. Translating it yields CASSFEGAGVTEQYF.

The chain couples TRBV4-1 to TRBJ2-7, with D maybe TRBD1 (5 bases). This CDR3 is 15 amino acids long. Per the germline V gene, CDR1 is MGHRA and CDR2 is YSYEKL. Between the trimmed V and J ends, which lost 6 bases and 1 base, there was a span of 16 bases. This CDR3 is CASRPQESASYEQYF. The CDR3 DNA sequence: TGCGCCAGCAGACCACAGGAGAGTGCATCCTACGAGCAGTACTTC.

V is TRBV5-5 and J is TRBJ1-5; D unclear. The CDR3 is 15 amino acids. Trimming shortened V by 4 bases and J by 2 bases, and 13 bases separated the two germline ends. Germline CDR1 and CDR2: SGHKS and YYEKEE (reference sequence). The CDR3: CASSLRAAGNQPQHF. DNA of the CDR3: TGTGCCAGCAGCCTGAGGGCGGCGGGCAATCAGCCCCAGCATTTT.

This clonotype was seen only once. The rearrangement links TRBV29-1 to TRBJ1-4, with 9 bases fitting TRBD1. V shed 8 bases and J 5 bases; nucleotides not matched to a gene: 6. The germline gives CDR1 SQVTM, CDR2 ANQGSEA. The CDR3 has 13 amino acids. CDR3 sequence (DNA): TGCAGCATGAAGGACAGGGGAAATGAAAAACTGTTTTTT. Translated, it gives CSMKDRGNEKLFF. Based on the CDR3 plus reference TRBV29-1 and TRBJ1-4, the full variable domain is SAVISQKPSRDICQRGTSLTIQCQVDSQVTMMFWYRQQPGQSLTLIATANQGSEATYESGFVIDKFPISRPNLTFSTLTVSNMSPEDSSIYLCSMKDRGNEKLFFGSGTQLSVL.

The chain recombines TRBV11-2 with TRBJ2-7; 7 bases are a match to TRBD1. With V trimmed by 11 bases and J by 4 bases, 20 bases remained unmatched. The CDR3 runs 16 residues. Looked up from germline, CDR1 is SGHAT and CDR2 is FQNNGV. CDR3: CAGTTTGEHGLYEQYF. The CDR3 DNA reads TGTGCCGGCACCACAACAGGGGAACATGGCTTATACGAGCAGTACTTC.

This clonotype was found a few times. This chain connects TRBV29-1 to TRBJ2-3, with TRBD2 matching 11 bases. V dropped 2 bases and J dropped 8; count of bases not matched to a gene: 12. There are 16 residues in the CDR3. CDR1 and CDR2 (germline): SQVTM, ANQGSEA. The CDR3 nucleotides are TGCAGCGTTGAAATCGTTCCTAGCGGGAGGTTTGGTACGCAGTATTTT. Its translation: CSVEIVPSGRFGTQYF.

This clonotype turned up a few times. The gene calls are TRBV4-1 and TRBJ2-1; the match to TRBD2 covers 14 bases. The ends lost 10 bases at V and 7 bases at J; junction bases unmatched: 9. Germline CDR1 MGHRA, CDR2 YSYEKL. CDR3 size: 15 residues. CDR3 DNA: TGCGCCACCTCCCTTGGGACTAGCGGGAGTAATGAGCAGTTCTTC. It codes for CATSLGTSGSNEQFF.

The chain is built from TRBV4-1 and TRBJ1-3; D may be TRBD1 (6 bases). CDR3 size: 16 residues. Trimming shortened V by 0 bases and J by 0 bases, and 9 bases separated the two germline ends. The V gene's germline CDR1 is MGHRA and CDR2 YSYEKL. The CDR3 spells CASSQDGQSSGNTIYF. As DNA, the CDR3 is TGCGCCAGCAGCCAAGATGGACAGTCCTCTGGAAACACCATATATTTT.

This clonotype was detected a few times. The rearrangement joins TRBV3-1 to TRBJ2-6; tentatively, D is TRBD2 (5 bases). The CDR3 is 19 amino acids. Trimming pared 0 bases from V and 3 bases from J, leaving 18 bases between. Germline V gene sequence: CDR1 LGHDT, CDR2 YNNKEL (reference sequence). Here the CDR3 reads CASSQDMEVMRRGANVLTF. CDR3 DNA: TGTGCCAGCAGCCAAGATATGGAGGTGATGCGACGTGGGGCCAACGTCCTGACTTTC.

The CDR3 is CASSDLLAGFTDTQYF. The CDR3 nucleotides are TGTGCCAGCAGTGACCTACTAGCGGGTTTCACAGATACGCAGTATTTT. The V call is TRBV6-1, the J call TRBJ2-3; 9 positions match TRBD2. V trimming: 3 bases; J trimming: 2 bases; junction bases outside the gene matches: 6. The CDR3 length is 16 residues. In germline, CDR1 is MNHNS, CDR2 SASEGT.

Here the CDR3 reads CASSLIRAGVSYYEQYF. CDR3 DNA sequence: TGTGCCAGCAGCTTAATCCGAGCGGGAGTGTCGTATTACGAGCAGTACTTC. The genes are TRBV11-2 and TRBJ2-7, with 8 bases lining up with TRBD2. CDR3 length: 17 amino acids. Germline assignment: CDR1 SGHAT and CDR2 FQNNGV. The ends lost 2 bases at V and 4 bases at J; junction bases unmatched: 13.